Following are 3 T cell receptor beta chains from one sample sequenced in a study of T-cell reconstitution after alpha-beta-depleted transplantation in children. Construction of the TCRbeta library involved unique molecular identifiers. TCRdb re-called the PCR reads through MiXCR, storing one row per CDR3 protein. The sample includes hundreds of thousands of distinct CDR3 sequences, roughly a quarter seen only once; the top ten take more than 4.5%. This specimen was PBMCs, mostly from graft donor cells, taken 360 days after TCRalphabeta/CD19-depleted stem cell transplant. All receptors derive from a female patient aged 2-9 years who had a stem cell transplant for congenital amegakaryocytic thrombocytopenia, so the T cells may come from the graft donor.

This chain uses TRBV4-2 with TRBJ1-5; D is uncertain. This CDR3 spans 15 amino acids. Germline lookup yields CDR1 LGHNA and CDR2 YNFKEQ. Trimming took off 1 base at V and 0 bases at J, with 7 bases between the two ends. This chain's CDR3 is CASSQGRNSNQPQHF. CDR3 sequence (DNA): TGTGCCAGCAGCCAAGGCAGGAATAGCAATCAGCCCCAGCATTTT.

This clonotype turned up a few times. CDR3 in DNA: TGCGCCAGCAGCCAATCCGGACTAGCGAACACAGATACGCAGTATTTT. Its translation is CASSQSGLANTDTQYF. The gene calls are TRBV5-1 and TRBJ2-3; 9 bases line up with TRBD2. In germline, CDR1 is SGHRS, CDR2 YFSETQ. The CDR3 length is 16 residues. The V gene end was trimmed by 4 bases and the J gene end by 2 bases; junction bases not matched to a gene: 8.

This clonotype came up a few times. The chain recombines TRBV20-1 with TRBJ2-3, with D perhaps given as TRBD1 or TRBD2 (5 bases each). V was clipped by 2 bases and J by 6 bases, with 18 bases between them. CDR1 DFQATT and CDR2 SNEGSKA come from the germline V gene (reference sequence). The CDR3 sequence is 15 residues long. In nucleotides, the CDR3 is TGCAGTGCTAGACCACCGGGGCCAAACTTCGATACGCAGTATTTT. This codes for CSARPPGPNFDTQYF.